This T cell receptor beta chain was documented in a study of shared clonotypes between healthy human individuals. Negatively enriched CD4+ T cells were divided by CD45RA into naive and memory. Note on this clone: The antigen remains undetermined.

Study findings and constraints: Researchers found naive subsets generally carried larger estimated richness than memory subsets.

In germline, CDR1 is SEHNR, CDR2 FQNEAQ (reference sequence). The CDR3 sequence is 16 residues long. V shed 3 bases and J shed 2 bases, with 15 bases lying between them. Produced via immunoSEQ multiplex PCR; TCRdb's table is partial and in-frame only. The data contain 2 million to 2.5 million clones, just under 95% of them singletons. The J gene is TRBJ2-3, the V gene TRBV7-9; the D call may be TRBD1 or TRBD2 (5 bases each). Material: naive CD4+ T cells from PBMCs. Subset of the sample: CD45RA+ positively selected. The receptor's source is a young man in good health. Some clones in this sample may be carry-over from other donors' samples. CDR3 sequence (DNA): TGTGCCAGCAGCTTTATTCCTGGGGGAACCACAGATACGCAGTATTTT. It encodes CASSFIPGGTTDTQYF. Using reference TRBV7-9 and TRBJ2-3 for the parts outside the CDR3, the full variable domain is DTGVSQNPRHKITKRGQNVTFRCDPISEHNRLYWYRQTLGQGPEFLTYFQNEAQLEKSRLLSDRFSAERPKGSFSTLEIQRTEQGDSAMYLCASSFIPGGTTDTQYFGPGTRLTVL.